Shown below are 12 T cell receptor beta chains from a single sample sequenced in a study of cytotoxic CD8 clonotypes in ibrutinib-treated CLL. Some clones are missing from TCRdb's copy, which holds only in-frame ones; the method was immunoSEQ multiplex PCR. Of tens of thousands of clones in the sample, roughly 70% were seen once. Sequencing used PBMCs, obtained after 12 months of ibrutinib treatment. The receptors come from a human donor with chronic lymphocytic leukemia.

CDR3 protein: CASSLDGGSYNEQFF. As DNA, the CDR3 is TGTGCCAGCAGCTTAGACGGGGGATCCTACAATGAGCAGTTCTTC. The chain carries TRBV7-9 and TRBJ2-1, with a tentative D call TRBD2 (6 bases). Deletions cut 1 base from V and 1 base from J, with 8 bases between. The CDR3 has 15 amino acids. The germline V gene encodes CDR1 SEHNR and CDR2 FQNEAQ (reference sequence).

The chain uses TRBV5-4 and TRBJ2-1; maybe TRBD1 (6 bases). This CDR3 has 15 residues. V was cut by 3 bases and J by 5 bases, with 15 bases left in between. Germline CDR1 is SGHNT and CDR2 is YYREEE (reference sequence). This CDR3 is CASSSYGTWNNEQFF. CDR3 in DNA: TGTGCCAGCAGCTCCTATGGGACATGGAACAATGAGCAGTTCTTC.

DNA for the CDR3: TGTGCCAGCAGCGCGGGGCGCCGCGATGAGCAGTTCTTC. Its translation is CASSAGRRDEQFF. The J gene is TRBJ2-1, the V gene TRBV5-4; D is perhaps TRBD2 (6 bases). The germline V and J ends were trimmed by 4 bases and 8 bases, with 13 bases remaining between them. The CDR3 is made up of 13 amino acids. CDR1 is SGHNT, CDR2 YYREEE, per germline (reference sequence).

V is TRBV5-1 and J is TRBJ2-1; D gene uncertain. V shed 0 bases and J shed 2 bases, with 9 bases lying between them. Germline V CDR1 and CDR2: SGHRS, YFSETQ. There are 15 residues in the CDR3. This CDR3 is CASSLGDTTYNEQFF. For the CDR3, the DNA is TGCGCCAGCAGCTTGGGAGACACGACCTACAATGAGCAGTTCTTC.

This clone was found once. The V and J genes are TRBV28 and TRBJ1-5; maybe TRBD1 (6 bases). Between the trimmed V and J ends, which lost 0 bases and 2 bases, there was a span of 11 bases. The germline V gene has CDR1 MDHEN and CDR2 SYDVKM. This CDR3 has 16 amino acids. For the CDR3, the DNA is TGTGCCAGCAGTTTATGGGCAGGGGATGGCAATCAGCCCCAGCATTTT. Encoded protein: CASSLWAGDGNQPQHF.

In this sample, this clone turned up a few times. J is TRBJ1-1 and V is TRBV18, with 9 bases lining up with TRBD1. The CDR3 is 18 amino acids. V shed 0 bases and J 0 bases; nucleotides not matched to a gene: 8. Germline lookup yields CDR1 KGHSH and CDR2 LQKENI. The CDR3 sequence is CASSPPFGRDRVNTEAFF. For the CDR3, the DNA is TGTGCCAGCTCACCACCGTTTGGGAGGGACAGGGTGAACACTGAAGCTTTCTTT.

The rearrangement joins TRBV5-1 to TRBJ2-6; 8 bases align to TRBD1. In germline, CDR1 is SGHRS, CDR2 YFSETQ. The length of the CDR3 is 17 residues. The junction had 8 bases not matched to a gene; V was cut back by 6 bases and J by 0 bases. CDR3 residues: CASTGQGLTSGANVLTF. Written as DNA, the CDR3 is TGCGCCAGCACCGGACAGGGTTTGACCTCTGGGGCCAACGTCCTGACTTTC.

The rearrangement links TRBV18 to TRBJ1-4; weak D call: TRBD1 (5 bases). There are 16 residues in the CDR3. Germline V gene data show CDR1 as KGHSH and CDR2 as LQKENI. V lost 3 bases and J 0 bases, leaving 11 bases between the germline ends. The CDR3, as DNA: TGTGCCAGCTCACCCTATGGAGGGGCAACTAATGAAAAACTGTTTTTT. Its protein is CASSPYGGATNEKLFF.

The chain links TRBV19 to TRBJ2-7, with 7 bases identical to TRBD1. V dropped 10 bases and J dropped 3; count of bases not matched to a gene: 6. Germline V gene sequence: CDR1 LNHDA, CDR2 SQIVND (reference sequence). This CDR3 contains 12 residues. CDR3 protein: CATASGGYEQYF. CDR3 coding DNA: TGTGCCACGGCGTCAGGGGGCTACGAGCAGTACTTC.

Written as DNA, the CDR3 is TGTGCCAGCAGTTTAGCGGGCTACGAGCAGTACTTC. Amino acid sequence: CASSLAGYEQYF. The gene calls are TRBV28 and TRBJ2-7; perhaps TRBD2 as D (5 bases). This CDR3 has 12 residues. The germline V and J ends were trimmed by 2 bases and 3 bases, with 5 bases remaining between them. The germline V gene has CDR1 MDHEN and CDR2 SYDVKM.

The chain joins TRBV5-4 to TRBJ2-7; TRBD1 matches 7 bases. The CDR3 contains 14 residues. The germline V gene has CDR1 SGHNT and CDR2 YYREEE (reference sequence). Unmatched junction bases numbered 6, after V lost 3 bases and J lost 3 bases. CDR3 protein: CASSSQGLNYEQYF. In DNA, the CDR3 is TGTGCCAGCAGCTCACAGGGGCTGAACTACGAGCAGTACTTC.

This chain links TRBV28 with TRBJ2-3; D remains unclear. V was clipped by 3 bases and J by 2 bases, with 9 bases between them. The CDR3 totals 14 residues. In germline, CDR1 is MDHEN, CDR2 SYDVKM. The CDR3 region has the DNA TGTGCCAGCAGTTTTGCGGCTCCCACAGATACGCAGTATTTT. Translation gives CASSFAAPTDTQYF.